Below are 27 T cell receptor beta chains sequenced from a single sample in a study of T cells after yellow fever vaccination. TCRdb reanalysed the 5' RACE reads using MiXCR and keeps one entry per CDR3 protein. This sample yields hundreds of thousands of distinct CDR3 sequences, of which around 13% are seen a single time; approximately 3.3% belongs to the top ten. The material was CD4+ T cells sorted from PBMCs, obtained 15 days after the yellow fever booster vaccination. These receptors were collected from a man between 18 and 29 years old who received the YFV17D yellow fever vaccine.

The chain uses TRBV2 and TRBJ1-2, with D perhaps matching TRBD1 (5 bases). Germline CDR1 is SNHLY and CDR2 is FYNNEI. The CDR3 is made up of 13 amino acids. V lost 10 bases and J 6 bases, leaving 18 bases between the germline ends. This chain's CDR3 is CATVPYSRDGYTF. The CDR3 DNA sequence: TGTGCCACCGTACCCTACTCCAGGGATGGCTACACCTTC.

This clonotype occurred many times. The chain joins TRBV5-6 to TRBJ2-1; no clear D gene. There are 16 residues in the CDR3. Trimming took 1 base from V and 1 from J, leaving 12 bases between them. Germline values: CDR1 SGHDT, CDR2 YYEEEE. CDR3 sequence reads: CASSLLSSLSYNEQFF. The CDR3 DNA sequence: TGTGCCAGCAGCTTGTTATCGTCCTTATCCTACAATGAGCAGTTCTTC.

Ten or more counts support this clonotype. The chain links TRBV10-3 to TRBJ2-3; D assignment may be TRBD1 or TRBD2 (5 bases each). The CDR3 totals 13 residues. V was clipped by 3 bases and J by 4 bases, with 8 bases between them. The germline CDR1 and CDR2 sequences are ENHRY and SYGVKD. The CDR3 here is CAISDWGSDTQYF. The CDR3 DNA reads TGTGCCATCAGTGATTGGGGGTCAGATACGCAGTATTTT.

The J gene is TRBJ2-7, the V gene TRBV4-3; 10 bases line up with TRBD1. The CDR3 length is 19 residues. Per germline, CDR1 LGHNA and CDR2 YSLEER. J lost 1 base, V lost 0 bases, and 12 bases had no gene match. CDR3 sequence reads: CASSQDQRSGDRGSYEQYF. CDR3 in DNA: TGCGCCAGCAGCCAAGATCAGAGGTCAGGGGACAGGGGTTCCTACGAGCAGTACTTC.

The chain employs TRBV20-1 and TRBJ2-1; D is possibly TRBD2 (7 bases). The CDR3 is 14 residues long. Germline assignment: CDR1 DFQATT and CDR2 SNEGSKA (reference sequence). The V and J ends lost 5 bases and 4 bases respectively, with 15 bases between them. The CDR3 DNA follows: TGCAGTGCTTTGTGGGGGGGGGCTTACAATGAGCAGTTCTTC. This sequence encodes CSALWGGAYNEQFF.

J is TRBJ1-1 and V is TRBV4-2; 8 positions agree with TRBD1. CDR3 length: 15 amino acids. V lost 0 bases and J lost 1; bases outside the gene matches: 1. Germline loops: CDR1 LGHNA, CDR2 YNFKEQ. The CDR3 nucleotides are TGTGCCAGCAGCCAAGACACAGGGGGGAACACTGAAGCTTTCTTT. This translates into CASSQDTGGNTEAFF.

This chain connects TRBV7-2 to TRBJ2-5; TRBD2 matches 12 bases. From germline, CDR1 is SGHTA and CDR2 FQGNSA. This CDR3 contains 14 residues. V was pared by 4 bases and J by 14 bases, with 11 bases of the junction left unmatched. CDR3 sequence: CASSYTSGGRPRYF. The CDR3 bases are TGTGCCAGCAGCTACACTAGCGGGGGGAGACCGAGATACTTC.

The chain employs TRBV15 and TRBJ2-6; no reliable D call. CDR3 length: 14 residues. V lost 0 bases, J lost 4 bases, and 4 bases lay in between. Germline CDR1 LNHNV, CDR2 YYDKDF (reference sequence). The CDR3 region is CATSRDPGANVLTF. In nucleotides, the CDR3 is TGTGCCACCAGCAGAGATCCCGGGGCCAACGTCCTGACTTTC.

This clonotype has more than one count but fewer than ten. The chain combines TRBV5-1 with TRBJ1-4; 8 bases map to TRBD1. CDR1 and CDR2 (germline): SGHRS, YFSETQ. Trimming cost V 9 bases and J 5 bases; bases outside gene matches: 12. CDR3 length: 15 amino acids. This chain's CDR3 is CATGQGLYENEKLFF. The CDR3 bases are TGCGCCACAGGACAGGGCCTATATGAGAATGAAAAACTGTTTTTT.

This clonotype was seen only a few times. This chain joins TRBV12-3 or TRBV12-4 and TRBJ1-5; tentative D call: TRBD1 (5 bases). V lost 5 bases, J lost 0 bases, and 11 bases lay in between. The CDR3 runs to 15 residues. Here the CDR3 reads CASSTRTLSNQPQHF. CDR3 nucleotide sequence: TGTGCCAGCAGTACCCGGACACTTAGCAATCAGCCCCAGCATTTT.

Ten or more counts support this clonotype. The chain employs TRBV4-3 and TRBJ1-1; no clear D gene. CDR3 length: 15 amino acids. In germline, CDR1 is LGHNA, CDR2 YSLEER. Deletions cut 0 bases from V and 5 bases from J, with 13 bases between. The CDR3 coding sequence is TGCGCCAGCAGCCAAGAAGGGCGTTCGAGGACTGAAGCTTTCTTT. Protein: CASSQEGRSRTEAFF.

This clonotype was counted a few times. J is TRBJ2-1 and V is TRBV4-1; D is possibly TRBD2 (5 bases). CDR1 and CDR2 from the germline V gene are MGHRA and YSYEKL. The CDR3 sequence is 14 residues long. Trimming took off 2 bases at V and 6 bases at J, with 11 bases between the two ends. The CDR3 bases are TGCGCCAGCAGCCAACTGGAGGCCATCAATGAGCAGTTCTTC. It specifies CASSQLEAINEQFF.

V usage is TRBV15 and J usage is TRBJ1-1; a possible D gene is TRBD1 (5 bases). The V and J ends lost 4 bases and 6 bases respectively, with 12 bases between them. There are 13 residues in the CDR3. Germline loops: CDR1 LNHNV, CDR2 YYDKDF (reference sequence). CDR3: CATSKDSVPEAFF. The CDR3 nucleotides read TGTGCCACCAGCAAAGACAGCGTCCCTGAAGCTTTCTTT.

The chain carries TRBV12-3 or TRBV12-4 and TRBJ2-5; D assignment may be TRBD1 or TRBD2 (5 bases each). V lost 8 bases and J lost 4, with 14 bases in between. CDR3 length: 13 residues. The CDR3 protein is CASGSTGLETQYF. CDR3 coding DNA: TGTGCCAGCGGATCTACAGGACTAGAGACCCAGTACTTC.

This clonotype was seen more than once but under ten times. CDR3 DNA: TGCGCCAGCAGCTCTCCGACCGGTACTGAAGCTTTCTTT. It is translated as CASSSPTGTEAFF. The rearrangement uses TRBV5-1 and TRBJ1-1; D uncertain. V was cut by 3 bases and J by 5 bases, with 11 bases left in between. The CDR3 has 13 residues. Germline CDR1 SGHRS, CDR2 YFSETQ. Looking up the rest from reference TRBV5-1 and TRBJ1-1 gives the full variable domain: KAGVTQTPRYLIKTRGQQVTLSCSPISGHRSVSWYQQTPGQGLQFLFEYFSETQRNKGNFPGRFSGRQFSNSRSEMNVSTLELGDSALYLCASSSPTGTEAFFGQGTRLTVV.

The chain has TRBV25-1 and TRBJ2-2; the match to TRBD1 covers 9 bases. V shed 4 bases, J shed 7 bases, and the junction held 10 bases outside the gene matches. This CDR3 has 16 residues. Germline loops: CDR1 MGHDK, CDR2 SYGVNS. The CDR3 spells CASSAGRTGAIGELFF. CDR3 bases: TGTGCCAGCAGTGCAGGTCGGACAGGGGCCATCGGGGAGCTGTTTTTT.

The table lists this clonotype with a few counts. This sequence joins TRBV9 and TRBJ1-2; no clear D. CDR3 length equals 12 residues. The V gene's germline CDR1 is SGDLS and CDR2 YYNGEE. Trimming stripped 5 bases from V and 4 bases from J, with 9 bases between. This CDR3 reads CASRLDGYGYTF. CDR3 nucleotides: TGTGCCAGCAGATTGGACGGCTATGGCTACACCTTC.

This chain uses TRBV9 with TRBJ1-2; 10 bases agree with TRBD1. After removal of 4 bases from V and 2 bases from J, the junction contained 5 bases not matched to a gene. CDR1 is SGDLS and CDR2 is YYNGEE in the germline V gene. The CDR3 length is 15 residues. CDR3 region: CASSSRTGGNYGYTF. CDR3 bases: TGTGCCAGCAGCTCAAGGACAGGGGGAAACTATGGCTACACCTTC.

This clonotype has just a few counts. The rearrangement uses TRBV6-6 and TRBJ1-1; 7 bases are shared with TRBD1. V shed 7 bases, J shed 0 bases, and the junction held 5 bases outside the gene matches. Germline loops: CDR1 MNHNY, CDR2 SVGAGI (reference sequence). The CDR3 sequence is 14 residues long. The CDR3 protein is CASNKDRMNTEAFF. DNA of the CDR3: TGTGCCAGCAATAAGGACAGGATGAACACTGAAGCTTTCTTT.

This clonotype was recorded a few times. The chain employs TRBV20-1 and TRBJ2-7; 10 bases are a match to TRBD1. Germline values: CDR1 DFQATT, CDR2 SNEGSKA (reference sequence). CDR3 size: 15 residues. The V and J ends lost 2 bases and 2 bases, in that order; junction bases with no gene match: 6. The CDR3 coding sequence is TGCAGTGCTAGATCCCCGGACAGGGGGGCCTACGAGCAGTACTTC. Protein product: CSARSPDRGAYEQYF.

The rearrangement links TRBV14 to TRBJ2-3; 10 bases are a match to TRBD2. Unmatched junction bases numbered 11, after V lost 6 bases and J lost 5 bases. CDR1 SGHDN and CDR2 FVKESK come from the germline V gene. This CDR3 is 16 amino acids long. The CDR3 region is CASSRDSGGPGDTQYF. The DNA for the CDR3 is TGTGCCAGCAGTCGGGATAGCGGGGGGCCGGGAGATACGCAGTATTTT.

The chain uses TRBV10-3 and TRBJ2-3; tentative D call: TRBD2 (5 bases). Germline CDR1 reads ENHRY; CDR2 reads SYGVKD. The CDR3 totals 15 residues. The V and J ends lost 4 bases and 0 bases respectively, with 11 bases between them. This CDR3 is CAISGGGSSTDTQYF. The CDR3 DNA follows: TGTGCCATCAGTGGAGGCGGGTCTAGCACAGATACGCAGTATTTT.

In this sample, this clonotype turned up a few times. The genes are TRBV18 and TRBJ1-6, with D perhaps matching TRBD1 (6 bases). The germline CDR1 and CDR2 sequences are KGHSH and LQKENI. The CDR3 is made up of 15 amino acids. With 0 bases removed from V and 5 bases from J, the gap between germline ends came to 8 bases. CDR3 DNA: TGTGCCAGCTCACCACCTAGGACAGATAATTCACCCCTCCACTTT. Translating gives CASSPPRTDNSPLHF.

The chain joins TRBV6-5 to TRBJ1-6; D remains unclear. The CDR3 has 16 amino acids. The germline V and J ends were trimmed by 6 bases and 5 bases, with 17 bases remaining between them. Germline CDR1 reads MNHEY; CDR2 reads SVGAGI. The CDR3 coding sequence is TGTGCCAGCAGCCTAGCCCGGGCGGCACATAATTCACCCCTCCACTTT. It codes for CASSLARAAHNSPLHF.

This clonotype was seen more than once but under ten times. The J gene is TRBJ2-6, the V gene TRBV5-4, with TRBD1 as a possible D gene (5 bases). The germline gives CDR1 SGHNT, CDR2 YYREEE (reference sequence). V was pared by 10 bases and J by 0 bases, with 8 bases between. The CDR3 runs 13 residues. CDR3 coding DNA: TGTGCCGGACATAACTCTGGGGCCAACGTCCTGACTTTC. It is translated as CAGHNSGANVLTF. Full variable domain (missing parts from reference TRBV5-4 and TRBJ2-6): ETGVTQSPTHLIKTRGQQVTLRCSSQSGHNTVSWYQQALGQGPQFIFQYYREEENGRGNFPPRFSGLQFPNYSSELNVNALELDDSALYLCAGHNSGANVLTFGAGSRLTVL.

This clonotype was observed many times. V is TRBV5-1 and J is TRBJ2-3; no reliable D call. The germline CDR1 and CDR2 sequences are SGHRS and YFSETQ. V was trimmed by 4 bases and J by 5 bases, leaving 8 bases between them. The CDR3 is 12 amino acids. The CDR3 loop is CASSVDIDTQYF. The CDR3 nucleotides read TGCGCCAGCAGCGTCGACATAGATACGCAGTATTTT.

This clonotype has a handful of counts. This sequence joins TRBV18 and TRBJ2-2; D ambiguous. The CDR3 extends over 14 amino acids. Germline CDR1 KGHSH, CDR2 LQKENI. Trimming cost V 4 bases and J 6 bases, with 12 bases left between them. CDR3 in amino acids: CASSLQAAPGELFF. In DNA, the CDR3 is TGTGCCAGCTCACTGCAGGCAGCCCCCGGGGAGCTGTTTTTT.